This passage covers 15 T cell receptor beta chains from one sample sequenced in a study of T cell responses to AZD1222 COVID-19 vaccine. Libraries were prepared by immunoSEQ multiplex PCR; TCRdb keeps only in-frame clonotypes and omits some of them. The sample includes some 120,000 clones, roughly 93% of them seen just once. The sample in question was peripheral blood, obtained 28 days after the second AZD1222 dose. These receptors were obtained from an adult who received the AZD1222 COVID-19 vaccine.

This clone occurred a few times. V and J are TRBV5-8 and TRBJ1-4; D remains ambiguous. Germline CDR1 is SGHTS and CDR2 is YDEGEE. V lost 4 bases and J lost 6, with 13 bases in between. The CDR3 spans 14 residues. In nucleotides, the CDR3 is TGTGCCAGCAGCCCCTGGGGAGTTGATGAAAAACTGTTTTTT. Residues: CASSPWGVDEKLFF.

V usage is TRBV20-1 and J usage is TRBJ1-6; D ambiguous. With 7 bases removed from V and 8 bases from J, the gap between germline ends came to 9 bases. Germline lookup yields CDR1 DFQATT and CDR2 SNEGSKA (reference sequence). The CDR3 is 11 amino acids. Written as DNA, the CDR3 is TGCAGTGGTGGGGAGGATTCACCCCTCCACTTT. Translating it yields CSGGEDSPLHF.

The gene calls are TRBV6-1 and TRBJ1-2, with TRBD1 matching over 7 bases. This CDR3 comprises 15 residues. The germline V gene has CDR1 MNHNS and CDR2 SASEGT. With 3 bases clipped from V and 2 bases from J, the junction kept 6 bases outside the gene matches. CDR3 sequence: CASSDRDSANYGYTF. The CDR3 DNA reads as TGTGCCAGCAGTGACCGGGACAGCGCCAACTATGGCTACACCTTC.

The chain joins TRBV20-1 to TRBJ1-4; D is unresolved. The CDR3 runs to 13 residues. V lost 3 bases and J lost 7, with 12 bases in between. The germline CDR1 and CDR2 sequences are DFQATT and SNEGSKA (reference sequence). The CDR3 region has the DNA TGCAGTGCTAGTCCCCAGCGCAGTGAAAAACTGTTTTTT. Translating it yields CSASPQRSEKLFF.

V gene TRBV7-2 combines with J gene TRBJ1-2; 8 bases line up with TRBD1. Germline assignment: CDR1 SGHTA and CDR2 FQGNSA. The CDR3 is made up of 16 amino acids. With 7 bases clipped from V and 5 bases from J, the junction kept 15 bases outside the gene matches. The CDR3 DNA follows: TGTGCCAGCATCCCCAGGGGGGACAGGTCCTCTTATGGCTACACCTTC. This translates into CASIPRGDRSSYGYTF.

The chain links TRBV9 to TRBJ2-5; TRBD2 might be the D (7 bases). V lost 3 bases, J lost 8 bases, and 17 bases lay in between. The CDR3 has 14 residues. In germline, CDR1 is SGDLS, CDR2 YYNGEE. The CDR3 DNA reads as TGTGCCAGCAGCGCTAGCGGCCTAGGGGGAACCCAGTACTTC. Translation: CASSASGLGGTQYF. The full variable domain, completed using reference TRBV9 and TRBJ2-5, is DSGVTQTPKHLITATGQRVTLRCSPRSGDLSVYWYQQSLDQGLQFLIQYYNGEERAKGNILERFSAQQFPDLHSELNLSSLELGDSALYFCASSASGLGGTQYFGPGTRLLVL.

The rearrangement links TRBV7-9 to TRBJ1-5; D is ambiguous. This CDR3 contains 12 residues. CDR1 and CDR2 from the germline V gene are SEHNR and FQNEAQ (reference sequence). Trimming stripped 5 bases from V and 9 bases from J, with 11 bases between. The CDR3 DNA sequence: TGTGCCAGCAGCCCGGCGCCCGGGCCCCAGCATTTT. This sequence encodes CASSPAPGPQHF. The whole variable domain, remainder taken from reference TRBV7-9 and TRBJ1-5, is DTGVSQNPRHKITKRGQNVTFRCDPISEHNRLYWYRQTLGQGPEFLTYFQNEAQLEKSRLLSDRFSAERPKGSFSTLEIQRTEQGDSAMYLCASSPAPGPQHFGDGTRLSIL.

DNA of the CDR3: TGTGCCAGCAGTTTTTCAGGGGTTACTGAAGCTTTCTTT. It translates to CASSFSGVTEAFF. The genes are TRBV12-3 or TRBV12-4 and TRBJ1-1; D may be TRBD1 (6 bases). This CDR3 contains 13 residues. V was cut by 3 bases and J by 5 bases, with 10 bases left in between.

The CDR3 reads CASSEGASHGELFF. CDR3 nucleotides: TGTGCCAGCAGTGAAGGAGCCTCCCACGGGGAGCTGTTTTTT. The J gene is TRBJ2-2, the V gene TRBV25-1; D gene uncertain. Trimming removed 2 bases at V and 7 bases at J, with 11 bases between. Germline CDR1 MGHDK, CDR2 SYGVNS. This CDR3 region has 14 residues. Variable domain in full (rest from reference TRBV25-1 and TRBJ2-2): EADIYQTPRYLVIGTGKKITLECSQTMGHDKMYWYQQDPGMELHLIHYSYGVNSTEKGDLSSESTVSRIRTEHFPLTLESARPSHTSQYLCASSEGASHGELFFGEGSRLTVL.

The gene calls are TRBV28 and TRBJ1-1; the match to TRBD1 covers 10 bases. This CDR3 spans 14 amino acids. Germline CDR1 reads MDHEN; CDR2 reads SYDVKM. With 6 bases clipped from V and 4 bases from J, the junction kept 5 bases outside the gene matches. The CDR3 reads CASRQDRGATEAFF. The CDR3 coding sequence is TGTGCCAGCAGGCAGGACAGGGGGGCCACTGAAGCTTTCTTT. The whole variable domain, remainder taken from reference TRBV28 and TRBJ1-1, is DVKVTQSSRYLVKRTGEKVFLECVQDMDHENMFWYRQDPGLGLRLIYFSYDVKMKEKGDIPEGYSVSREKKERFSLILESASTNQTSMYLCASRQDRGATEAFFGQGTRLTVV.

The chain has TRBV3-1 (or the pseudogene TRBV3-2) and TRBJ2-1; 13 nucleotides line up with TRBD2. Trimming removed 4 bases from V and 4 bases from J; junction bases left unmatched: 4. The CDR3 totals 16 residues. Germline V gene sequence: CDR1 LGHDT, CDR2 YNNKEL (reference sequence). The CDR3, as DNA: TGTGCCAGCAGCCCTCCACTAGCGGGAGGGTACAATGAGCAGTTCTTC. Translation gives CASSPPLAGGYNEQFF.

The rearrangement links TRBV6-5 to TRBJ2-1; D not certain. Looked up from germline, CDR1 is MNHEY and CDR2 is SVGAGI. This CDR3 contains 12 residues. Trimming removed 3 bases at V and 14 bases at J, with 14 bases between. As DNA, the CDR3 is TGTGCCAGCAGTTATAAACTTGGAGCGAAGTTCTTC. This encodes CASSYKLGAKFF.

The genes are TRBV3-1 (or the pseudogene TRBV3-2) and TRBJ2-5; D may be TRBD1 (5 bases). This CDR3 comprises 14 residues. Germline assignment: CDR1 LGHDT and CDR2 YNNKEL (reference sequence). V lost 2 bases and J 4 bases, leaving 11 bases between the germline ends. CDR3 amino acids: CASSQSVRAETQYF. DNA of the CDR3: TGTGCCAGCAGCCAATCCGTCAGGGCAGAGACCCAGTACTTC.

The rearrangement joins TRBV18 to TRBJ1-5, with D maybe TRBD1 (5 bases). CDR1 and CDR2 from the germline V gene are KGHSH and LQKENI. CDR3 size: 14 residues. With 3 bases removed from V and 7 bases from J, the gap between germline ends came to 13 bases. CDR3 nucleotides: TGTGCCAGCTCACCGACAGAGTTAGAACAGCCCCAGCATTTT. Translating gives CASSPTELEQPQHF.

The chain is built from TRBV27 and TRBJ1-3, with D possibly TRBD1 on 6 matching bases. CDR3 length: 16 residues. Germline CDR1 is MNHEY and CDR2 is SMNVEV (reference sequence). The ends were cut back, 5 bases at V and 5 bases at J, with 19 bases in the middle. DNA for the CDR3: TGTGCCAGCAGTCCCGCAGGAGGGGGAGGAAGAAACACCATATATTTT. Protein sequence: CASSPAGGGGRNTIYF.